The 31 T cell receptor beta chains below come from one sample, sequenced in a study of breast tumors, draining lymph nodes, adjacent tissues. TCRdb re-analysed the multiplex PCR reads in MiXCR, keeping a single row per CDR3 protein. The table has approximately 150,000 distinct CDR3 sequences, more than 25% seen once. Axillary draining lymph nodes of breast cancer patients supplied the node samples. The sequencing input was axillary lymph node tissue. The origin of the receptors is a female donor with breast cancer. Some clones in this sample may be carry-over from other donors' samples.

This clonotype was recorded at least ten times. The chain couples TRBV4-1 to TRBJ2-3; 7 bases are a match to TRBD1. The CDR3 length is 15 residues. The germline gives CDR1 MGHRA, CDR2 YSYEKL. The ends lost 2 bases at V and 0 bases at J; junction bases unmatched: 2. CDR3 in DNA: TGCGCCAGCAGCCAAATACAGGGGAGCACAGATACGCAGTATTTT. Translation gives CASSQIQGSTDTQYF.

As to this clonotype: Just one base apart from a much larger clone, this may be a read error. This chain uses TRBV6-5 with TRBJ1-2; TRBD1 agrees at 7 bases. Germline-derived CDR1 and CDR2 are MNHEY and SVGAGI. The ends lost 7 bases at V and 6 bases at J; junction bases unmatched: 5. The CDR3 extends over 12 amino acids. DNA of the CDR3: TGTGCCAGCACTACGACAGGGCATGGCTACACCTTC. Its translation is CASTTTGHGYTF.

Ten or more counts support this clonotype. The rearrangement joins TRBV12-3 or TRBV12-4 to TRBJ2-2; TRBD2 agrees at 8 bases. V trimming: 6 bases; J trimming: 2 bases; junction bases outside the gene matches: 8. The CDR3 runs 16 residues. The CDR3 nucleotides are TGTGCCAGCAGCCCCGGGGGGGCGGGCAACACCGGGGAGCTGTTTTTT. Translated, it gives CASSPGGAGNTGELFF.

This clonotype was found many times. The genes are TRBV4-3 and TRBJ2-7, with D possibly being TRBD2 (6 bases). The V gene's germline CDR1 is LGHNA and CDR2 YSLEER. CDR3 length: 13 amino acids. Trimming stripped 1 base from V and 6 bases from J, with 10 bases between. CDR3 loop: CASSQAREVEQYF. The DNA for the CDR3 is TGCGCCAGCAGCCAAGCCAGGGAGGTCGAGCAGTACTTC.

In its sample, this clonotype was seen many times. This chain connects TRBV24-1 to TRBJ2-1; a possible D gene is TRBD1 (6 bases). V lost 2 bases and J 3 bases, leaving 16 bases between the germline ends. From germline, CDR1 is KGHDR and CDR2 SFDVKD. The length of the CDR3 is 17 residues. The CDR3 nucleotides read TGTGCCACCAGTGATTCTACAGGGTTTACTGGCTACAATGAGCAGTTCTTC. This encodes CATSDSTGFTGYNEQFF.

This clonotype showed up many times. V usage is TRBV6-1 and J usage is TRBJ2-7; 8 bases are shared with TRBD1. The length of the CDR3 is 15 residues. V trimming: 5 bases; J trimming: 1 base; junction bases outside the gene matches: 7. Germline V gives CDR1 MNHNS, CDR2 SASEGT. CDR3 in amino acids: CASSPRDRLSYEQYF. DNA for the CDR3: TGTGCCAGCAGTCCAAGGGACAGGCTGTCCTACGAGCAGTACTTC.

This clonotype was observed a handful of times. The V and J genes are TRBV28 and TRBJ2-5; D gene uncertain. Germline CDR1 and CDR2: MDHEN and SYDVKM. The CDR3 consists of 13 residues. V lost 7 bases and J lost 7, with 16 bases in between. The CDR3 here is CASTIIPFGTQYF. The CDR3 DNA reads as TGTGCCAGCACCATTATACCATTCGGGACCCAGTACTTC. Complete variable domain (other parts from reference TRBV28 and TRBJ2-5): DVKVTQSSRYLVKRTGEKVFLECVQDMDHENMFWYRQDPGLGLRLIYFSYDVKMKEKGDIPEGYSVSREKKERFSLILESASTNQTSMYLCASTIIPFGTQYFGPGTRLLVL.

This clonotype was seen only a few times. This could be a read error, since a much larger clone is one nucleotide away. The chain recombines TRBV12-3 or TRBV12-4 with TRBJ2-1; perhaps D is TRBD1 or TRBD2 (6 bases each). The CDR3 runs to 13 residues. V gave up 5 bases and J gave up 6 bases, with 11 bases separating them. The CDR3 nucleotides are TGTGCCAGCAGTCACCGGGGGCGCAATGAGCAGTTCTTC. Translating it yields CASSHRGRNEQFF.

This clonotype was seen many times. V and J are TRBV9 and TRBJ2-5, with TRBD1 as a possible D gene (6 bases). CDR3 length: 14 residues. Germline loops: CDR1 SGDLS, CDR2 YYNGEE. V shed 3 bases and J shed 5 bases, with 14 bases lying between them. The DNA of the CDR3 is TGTGCCAGCAGCGAAGGGGGTGGCGCCGAGACCCAGTACTTC. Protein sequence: CASSEGGGAETQYF.

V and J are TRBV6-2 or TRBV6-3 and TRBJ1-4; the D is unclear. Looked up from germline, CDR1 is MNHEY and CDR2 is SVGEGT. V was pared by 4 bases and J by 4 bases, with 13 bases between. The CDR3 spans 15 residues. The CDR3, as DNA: TGTGCCAGCAGTTTCCGGCCGGGCCATAATGAAAAACTGTTTTTT. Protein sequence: CASSFRPGHNEKLFF.

The CDR3 loop reads CASSYNPGQREAFF. In nucleotides, the CDR3 is TGTGCCAGCAGTTACAATCCAGGACAGCGTGAAGCTTTCTTT. V is TRBV6-6 and J is TRBJ1-1; D is possibly TRBD1 (6 bases). CDR1 and CDR2 from the germline V gene are MNHNY and SVGAGI (reference sequence). The CDR3 totals 14 residues. Between the trimmed V and J ends, which lost 2 bases and 7 bases, there was a span of 14 bases.

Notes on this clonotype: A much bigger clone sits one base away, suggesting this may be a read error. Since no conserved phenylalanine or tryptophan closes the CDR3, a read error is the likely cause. CDR3: CGLAGGAQYS. CDR3 nucleotides: TGCGGATTAGCGGGCGGGGCCCAGTACTCC. The chain uses TRBV20-1 and TRBJ2-5; 7 nucleotides align to TRBD2. The length of the CDR3 is 10 residues. Germline CDR1 DFQATT, CDR2 SNEGSKA (reference sequence).

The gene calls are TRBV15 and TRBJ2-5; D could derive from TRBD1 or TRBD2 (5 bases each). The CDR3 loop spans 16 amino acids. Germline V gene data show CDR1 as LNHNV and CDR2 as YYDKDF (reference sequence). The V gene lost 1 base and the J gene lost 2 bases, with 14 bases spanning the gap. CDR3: CATSRGPGTLQETQYF. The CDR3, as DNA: TGTGCCACCAGCAGAGGCCCAGGGACCCTTCAAGAGACCCAGTACTTC.

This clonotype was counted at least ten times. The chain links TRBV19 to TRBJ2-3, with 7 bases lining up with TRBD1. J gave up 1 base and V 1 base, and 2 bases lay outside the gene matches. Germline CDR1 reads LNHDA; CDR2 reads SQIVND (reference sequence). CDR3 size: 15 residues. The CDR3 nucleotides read TGTGCCAGTAGTATAGCAGGGGGAGGCACAGATACGCAGTATTTT. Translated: CASSIAGGGTDTQYF.

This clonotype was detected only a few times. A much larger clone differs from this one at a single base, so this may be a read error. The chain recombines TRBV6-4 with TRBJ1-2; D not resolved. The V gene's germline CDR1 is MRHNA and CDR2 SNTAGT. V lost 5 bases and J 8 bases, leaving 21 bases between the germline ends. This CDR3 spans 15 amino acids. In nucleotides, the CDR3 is TGTGCCAGCAGTCACACCTACGGGTCCCTCCGGGGCTACACCTTC. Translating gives CASSHTYGSLRGYTF.

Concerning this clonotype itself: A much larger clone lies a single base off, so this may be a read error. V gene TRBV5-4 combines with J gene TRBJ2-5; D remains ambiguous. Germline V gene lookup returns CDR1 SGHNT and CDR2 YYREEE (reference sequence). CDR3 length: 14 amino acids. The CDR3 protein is CASSRASFQEAQYF. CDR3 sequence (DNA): TGTGCCAGCAGCCGCGCGAGTTTCCAAGAGGCCCAGTACTTC.

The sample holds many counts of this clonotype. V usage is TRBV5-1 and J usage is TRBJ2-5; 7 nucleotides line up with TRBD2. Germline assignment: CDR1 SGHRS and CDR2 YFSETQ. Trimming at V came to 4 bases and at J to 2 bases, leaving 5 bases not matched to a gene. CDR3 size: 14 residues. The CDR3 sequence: CASSINGGQETQYF. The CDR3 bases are TGCGCCAGCAGCATTAACGGGGGGCAAGAGACCCAGTACTTC.

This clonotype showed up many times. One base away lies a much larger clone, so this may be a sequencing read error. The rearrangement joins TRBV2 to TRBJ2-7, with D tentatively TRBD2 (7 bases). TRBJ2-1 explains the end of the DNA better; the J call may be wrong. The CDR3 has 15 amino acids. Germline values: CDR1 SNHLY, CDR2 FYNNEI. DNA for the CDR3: TGTGCCAGCAGTGAATCCGGGGGGCTTTCCTACGAGCAGTTCTTC. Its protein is CASSESGGLSYEQFF.

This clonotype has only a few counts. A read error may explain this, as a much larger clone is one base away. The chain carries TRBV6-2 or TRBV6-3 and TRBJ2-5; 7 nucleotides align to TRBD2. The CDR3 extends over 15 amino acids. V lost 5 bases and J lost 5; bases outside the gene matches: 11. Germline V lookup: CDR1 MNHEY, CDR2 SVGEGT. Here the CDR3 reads CASSHLAGAWETQYF. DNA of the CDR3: TGTGCCAGCAGTCACTTGGCGGGAGCTTGGGAGACCCAGTACTTC.

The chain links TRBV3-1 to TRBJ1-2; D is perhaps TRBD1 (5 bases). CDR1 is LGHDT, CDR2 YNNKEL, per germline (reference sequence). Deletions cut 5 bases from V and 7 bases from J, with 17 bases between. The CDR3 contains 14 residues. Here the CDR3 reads CASSGVAGSGGYTF. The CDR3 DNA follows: TGTGCCAGCAGCGGAGTGGCAGGGTCGGGTGGCTACACCTTC.

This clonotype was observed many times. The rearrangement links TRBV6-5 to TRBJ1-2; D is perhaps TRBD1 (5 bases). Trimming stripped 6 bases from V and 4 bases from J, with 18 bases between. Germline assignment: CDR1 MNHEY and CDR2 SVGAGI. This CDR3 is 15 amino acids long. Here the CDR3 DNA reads TGTGCCAGCAGCCGGGACGGTGCTTCGCTCTATGGCTACACCTTC. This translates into CASSRDGASLYGYTF.

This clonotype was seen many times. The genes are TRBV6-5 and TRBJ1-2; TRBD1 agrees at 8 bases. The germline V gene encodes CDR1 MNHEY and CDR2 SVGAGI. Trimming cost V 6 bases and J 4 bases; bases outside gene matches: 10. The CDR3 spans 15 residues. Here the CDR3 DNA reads TGTGCCAGCAGAGGACAGGGCGGGGGTTCCTATGGCTACACCTTC. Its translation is CASRGQGGGSYGYTF.

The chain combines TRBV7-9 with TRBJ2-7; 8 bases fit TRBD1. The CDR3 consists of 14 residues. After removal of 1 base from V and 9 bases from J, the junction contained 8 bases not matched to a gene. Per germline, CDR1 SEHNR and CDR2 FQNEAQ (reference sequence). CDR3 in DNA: TGTGCCAGCAGCTTAGTAGGGACAGGCCGCGGGCAGTACTTC. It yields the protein CASSLVGTGRGQYF.

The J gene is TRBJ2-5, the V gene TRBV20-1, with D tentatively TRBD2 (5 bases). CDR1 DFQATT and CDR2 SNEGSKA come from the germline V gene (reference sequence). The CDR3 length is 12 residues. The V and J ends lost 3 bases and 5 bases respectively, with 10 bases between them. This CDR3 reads CSASVRRETQYF. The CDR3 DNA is TGCAGTGCTAGTGTAAGGAGGGAGACCCAGTACTTC.

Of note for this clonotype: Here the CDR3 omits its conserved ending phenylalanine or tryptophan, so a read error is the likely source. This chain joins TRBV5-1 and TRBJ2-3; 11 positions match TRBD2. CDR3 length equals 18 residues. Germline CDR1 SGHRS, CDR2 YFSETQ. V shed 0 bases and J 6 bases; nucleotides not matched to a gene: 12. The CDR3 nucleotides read TGCGCCAGCAGCTTGGTCCTAGCGGGGGGCCCTGTCCTGGATACGCAGTATGTT. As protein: CASSLVLAGGPVLDTQYV.

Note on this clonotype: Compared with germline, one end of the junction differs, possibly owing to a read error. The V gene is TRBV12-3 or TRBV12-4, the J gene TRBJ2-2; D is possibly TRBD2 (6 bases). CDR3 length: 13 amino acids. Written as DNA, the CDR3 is TGTGCCAGCAGTTACCTAGACACCGGGGGGCTGTTTTTT. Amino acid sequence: CASSYLDTGGLFF.

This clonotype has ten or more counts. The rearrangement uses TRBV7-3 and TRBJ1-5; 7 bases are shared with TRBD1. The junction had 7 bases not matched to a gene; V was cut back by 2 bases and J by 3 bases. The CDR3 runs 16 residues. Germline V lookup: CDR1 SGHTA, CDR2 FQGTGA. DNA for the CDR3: TGTGCCAGCAGCTTAGTAGGGGGCGGTTTCAATCAGCCCCAGCATTTT. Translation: CASSLVGGGFNQPQHF. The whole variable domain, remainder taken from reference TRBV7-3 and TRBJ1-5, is GAGVSQTPSNKVTEKGKYVELRCDPISGHTALYWYRQSLGQGPEFLIYFQGTGAADDSGLPNDRFFAVRPEGSVSTLKIQRTERGDSAVYLCASSLVGGGFNQPQHFGDGTRLSIL.

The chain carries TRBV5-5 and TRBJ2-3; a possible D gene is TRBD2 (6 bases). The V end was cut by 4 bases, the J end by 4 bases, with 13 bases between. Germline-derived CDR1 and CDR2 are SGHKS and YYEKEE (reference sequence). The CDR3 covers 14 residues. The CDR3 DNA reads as TGTGCCAGCAGCCTCATCTCTAGCGCAGATACGCAGTATTTT. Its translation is CASSLISSADTQYF.

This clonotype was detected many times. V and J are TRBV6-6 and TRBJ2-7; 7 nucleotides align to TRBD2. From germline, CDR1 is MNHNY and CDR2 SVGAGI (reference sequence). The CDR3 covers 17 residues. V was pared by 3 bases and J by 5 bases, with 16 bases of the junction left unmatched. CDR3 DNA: TGTGCCAGCAGTTATCTAGAGGGACTAACGGGAAAGGACGAGCAGTACTTC. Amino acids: CASSYLEGLTGKDEQYF.

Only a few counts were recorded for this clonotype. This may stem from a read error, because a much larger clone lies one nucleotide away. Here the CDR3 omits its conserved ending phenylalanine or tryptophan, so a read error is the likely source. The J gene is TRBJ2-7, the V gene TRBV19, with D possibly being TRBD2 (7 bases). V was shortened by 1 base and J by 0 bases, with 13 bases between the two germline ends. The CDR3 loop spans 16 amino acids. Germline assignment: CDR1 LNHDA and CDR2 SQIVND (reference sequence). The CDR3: CASSIGGGPASYEQYS. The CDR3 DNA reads TGTGCCAGTAGTATAGGGGGGGGGCCGGCCTCCTACGAGCAGTACTCC.

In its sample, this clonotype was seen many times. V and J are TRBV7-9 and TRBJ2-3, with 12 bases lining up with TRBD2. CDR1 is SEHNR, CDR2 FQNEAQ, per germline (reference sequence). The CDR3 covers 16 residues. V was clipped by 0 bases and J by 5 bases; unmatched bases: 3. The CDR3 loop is CASSLAGLAGLDTQYF. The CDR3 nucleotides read TGTGCCAGCAGCTTAGCCGGACTAGCGGGACTAGATACGCAGTATTTT.